Below are 32 T cell receptor beta chains sequenced from a single sample in a study of shared T cell receptors in the human thymus. Clones were read by immunoSEQ multiplex PCR, and TCRdb kept only the in-frame ones, dropping some. The sample lists hundreds of thousands of clones; 70% to 90% were seen once. These data also featured in a second study, about human thymus T cells.

Input material: thymocytes. These receptors came from a boy in the first two years of life with a congenital heart defect.

The CDR3 nucleotides read TGTGCCAGCAACCACAGGGTTGTGGATGAGCAGTTCTTC. Protein sequence: CASNHRVVDEQFF. The chain combines TRBV21-1 with TRBJ2-1; the table's D call of TRBD1 was not tested on the DNA. TRBV21-1 is noted as a pseudogene. The CDR3 loop spans 13 amino acids.

The chain couples TRBV7-3 to TRBJ2-3, with TRBD2 as a possible D gene (5 bases). This CDR3 comprises 16 residues. The V end lost 5 bases, the J end lost 1 base, and 16 bases lay between the germline ends. CDR1 and CDR2 (germline): SGHTA, FQGTGA. CDR3 in DNA: TGTGCCAGCAGCCCGGATGCGCGGGCGGGCACAGATACGCAGTATTTT. Translated: CASSPDARAGTDTQYF.

The genes are TRBV5-6 and TRBJ2-4, with a possible D match to TRBD1 (5 bases). CDR3 size: 17 residues. V was trimmed by 1 base and J by 0 bases, leaving 14 bases between them. In germline, CDR1 is SGHDT, CDR2 YYEEEE. CDR3 amino acids: CASSLSPGHQAKNIQYF. The CDR3 region has the DNA TGTGCCAGCAGCTTGTCGCCCGGACATCAAGCCAAAAACATTCAGTACTTC.

The rearrangement uses TRBV27 and TRBJ2-5; D is unclear. Germline V CDR1 and CDR2: MNHEY, SMNVEV (reference sequence). The V and J ends lost 0 bases and 5 bases respectively, with 13 bases between them. The length of the CDR3 is 15 residues. The CDR3 protein is CASSLSVDFRETQYF. The CDR3 DNA reads TGTGCCAGCAGTTTATCGGTTGACTTTCGGGAGACCCAGTACTTC.

The J gene is TRBJ2-7, the V gene TRBV18; 13 positions agree with TRBD2. The CDR3 totals 16 residues. Germline V gene data show CDR1 as KGHSH and CDR2 as LQKENI. V trimming: 2 bases; J trimming: 4 bases; junction bases outside the gene matches: 5. DNA for the CDR3: TGTGCCAGCTCACCAAGGACTAGCGGGAGTGTGTACGAGCAGTACTTC. It translates to CASSPRTSGSVYEQYF. Full variable domain (remainder filled in from reference TRBV18 and TRBJ2-7): NAGVMQNPRHLVRRRGQEARLRCSPMKGHSHVYWYRQLPEEGLKFMVYLQKENIIDESGMPKERFSAEFPKEGPSILRIQQVVRGDSAAYFCASSPRTSGSVYEQYFGPGTRLTVT.

This chain's CDR3 is CASSSGQHEQFF. Here the CDR3 DNA reads TGTGCCAGCAGCTCCGGACAGCATGAGCAGTTCTTC. The rearrangement joins TRBV6-6 to TRBJ2-1, with D possibly matching TRBD1 (6 bases). V was clipped by 6 bases and J by 8 bases, with 11 bases between them. The CDR3 length is 12 residues. The germline gives CDR1 MNHNY, CDR2 SVGAGI (reference sequence).

The chain couples TRBV7-6 to TRBJ2-2, with 7 bases aligning to TRBD1. From germline, CDR1 is SGHVS and CDR2 FNYEAQ. CDR3 length equals 16 residues. With 1 base clipped from V and 3 bases from J, the junction kept 5 bases outside the gene matches. The CDR3 loop reads CASSLGTGWDTGELFF. The CDR3 DNA is TGTGCCAGCAGCTTAGGGACAGGATGGGACACCGGGGAGCTGTTTTTT.

This clone appeared a few times. V usage is TRBV2 and J usage is TRBJ2-5, with 8 nucleotides matching TRBD1. CDR1 SNHLY and CDR2 FYNNEI come from the germline V gene. With 1 base clipped from V and 6 bases from J, the junction kept 10 bases outside the gene matches. CDR3 length: 16 amino acids. CDR3 sequence (DNA): TGTGCCAGCAGTGAAGGACAGGGGCCGGCCGGGAAGACCCAGTACTTC. This sequence encodes CASSEGQGPAGKTQYF.

This sequence joins TRBV5-1 and TRBJ2-5, with TRBD1 matching 7 bases. In germline, CDR1 is SGHRS, CDR2 YFSETQ. Germline trimming cut 0 bases from V and 1 base from J; bases unmatched to any gene: 6. The CDR3 totals 16 residues. DNA of the CDR3: TGCGCCAGCAGCTTGGGAACAGGGGTGGGCCAAGAGACCCAGTACTTC. Protein product: CASSLGTGVGQETQYF.

V gene TRBV28 combines with J gene TRBJ2-1; 9 bases line up with TRBD1. The CDR3 consists of 13 residues. Losses at the gene ends were 5 bases for V and 8 bases for J; bases not matched to a gene: 4. The germline V gene encodes CDR1 MDHEN and CDR2 SYDVKM. CDR3 DNA: TGTGCCAGCAGTCTAGGACAGGGGTATGAGCAGTTCTTC. Its protein product is CASSLGQGYEQFF.

The chain couples TRBV12-5 to TRBJ2-3, with D possibly being TRBD1 (6 bases). CDR1 is LGHNT and CDR2 is FRNRAP in the germline V gene. V was clipped by 1 base and J by 4 bases, with 24 bases between them. This CDR3 has 19 residues. CDR3 DNA sequence: TGTGCTAGTGGTTTGGATTCTCGTAGGGGGATGACTTTCGCAGATACGCAGTATTTT. It codes for CASGLDSRRGMTFADTQYF.

This clone was recorded a few times. The rearrangement joins TRBV7-6 to TRBJ1-6; TRBD1 matches 11 bases. This CDR3 has 16 amino acids. The V gene's germline CDR1 is SGHVS and CDR2 FNYEAQ. V shed 2 bases and J 5 bases; nucleotides not matched to a gene: 2. In nucleotides, the CDR3 is TGTGCCAGCAGCTTAAGGGGACAGGGGGATAATTCACCCCTCCACTTT. Its translation: CASSLRGQGDNSPLHF. Using reference TRBV7-6 and TRBJ1-6 for the parts outside the CDR3, the full variable domain is GAGVSQSPRYKVTKRGQDVALRCDPISGHVSLYWYRQALGQGPEFLTYFNYEAQQDKSGLPNDRFSAERPEGSISTLTIQRTEQRDSAMYRCASSLRGQGDNSPLHFGNGTRLTVT.

A note on this clone: Within the sample, other DNA sequences also encode this same CDR3. The J gene is TRBJ1-6, the V gene TRBV5-1; D call uncertain. Germline CDR1 is SGHRS and CDR2 is YFSETQ. The CDR3 length is 16 residues. The V end lost 0 bases, the J end lost 3 bases, and 10 bases lay between the germline ends. This chain's CDR3 is CASSLGRADYNSPLHF. The CDR3 region has the DNA TGCGCCAGCAGCTTGGGCAGAGCGGACTATAATTCACCCCTCCACTTT.

This clone has only a few counts. V is TRBV30 and J is TRBJ1-6, with TRBD1 as a possible D gene (6 bases). The CDR3 sequence is 15 residues long. Trimming took off 4 bases at V and 10 bases at J, with 20 bases between the two ends. CDR1 is GTSNPN, CDR2 SVGIG, per germline (reference sequence). DNA for the CDR3: TGTGCCTGGACCCCGGCTACAGGGTGGGGATCACCCCTCCACTTT. Translation: CAWTPATGWGSPLHF.

The chain has TRBV10-1 and TRBJ2-1, with D perhaps TRBD2 (5 bases). CDR3 length: 16 residues. CDR1 is WNHNN and CDR2 is SYGVQD in the germline V gene (reference sequence). Trimming cost V 3 bases and J 2 bases, with 14 bases left between them. CDR3 sequence reads: CASSESFGETYNEQFF. The CDR3 nucleotides are TGCGCCAGCAGTGAAAGTTTCGGGGAAACCTACAATGAGCAGTTCTTC.

This chain joins TRBV15 and TRBJ2-1, with D possibly matching TRBD2 (7 bases). V lost 1 base, J lost 2 bases, and 12 bases lay in between. This CDR3 is 16 amino acids long. Germline CDR1 reads LNHNV; CDR2 reads YYDKDF (reference sequence). The CDR3 nucleotides read TGTGCCACCAGCAGAGCGGCGGGGGACACCTACAATGAGCAGTTCTTC. Its translation is CATSRAAGDTYNEQFF. The whole variable domain, filled in from reference TRBV15 and TRBJ2-1, reads DAMVIQNPRYQVTQFGKPVTLSCSQTLNHNVMYWYQQKSSQAPKLLFHYYDKDFNNEADTPDNFQSRRPNTSFCFLDIRSPGLGDTAMYLCATSRAAGDTYNEQFFGPGTRLTVL.

V gene TRBV19 combines with J gene TRBJ1-2; TRBD1 matches at 10 bases. This CDR3 has 15 residues. In germline, CDR1 is LNHDA, CDR2 SQIVND (reference sequence). Trimming removed 3 bases from V and 7 bases from J; junction bases left unmatched: 8. For the CDR3, the DNA is TGTGCCAGTAGTATTAGGGGGACAGGGGATCGTGGCTACACCTTC. It is translated as CASSIRGTGDRGYTF.

This chain uses TRBV4-3 with TRBJ1-2, with 11 bases lining up with TRBD1. V dropped 0 bases and J dropped 7; count of bases not matched to a gene: 4. Germline lookup yields CDR1 LGHNA and CDR2 YSLEER. The length of the CDR3 is 15 residues. CDR3 region: CASSQEGQGGGGYTF. The CDR3 nucleotides read TGCGCCAGCAGCCAAGAGGGACAGGGGGGTGGTGGCTACACCTTC.

The chain joins TRBV9 to TRBJ2-3; 11 bases match TRBD1. Germline CDR1 SGDLS, CDR2 YYNGEE. CDR3 size: 16 residues. Trimming removed 2 bases from V and 1 base from J; junction bases left unmatched: 3. The CDR3 coding sequence is TGTGCCAGCAGCGTTCGGGGACAGGGGGGCACAGATACGCAGTATTTT. Its protein product is CASSVRGQGGTDTQYF.

The rearrangement links TRBV27 to TRBJ2-3, with D unclear. The ends were cut back, 0 bases at V and 2 bases at J, with 9 bases in the middle. The length of the CDR3 is 15 residues. Germline assignment: CDR1 MNHEY and CDR2 SMNVEV (reference sequence). CDR3 residues: CASSLSPSATDTQYF. CDR3 sequence (DNA): TGTGCCAGCAGTTTATCGCCCAGCGCCACAGATACGCAGTATTTT.

V and J are TRBV11-2 and TRBJ2-3; 9 bases fit TRBD2. Germline CDR1 reads SGHAT; CDR2 reads FQNNGV. The CDR3 is 16 amino acids. With V trimmed by 5 bases and J by 0 bases, 6 bases remained unmatched. The CDR3 reads CASSRRLAGSTDTQYF. CDR3 DNA: TGTGCCAGCAGCCGGCGCCTAGCGGGGAGCACAGATACGCAGTATTTT. The complete variable domain, with remaining parts taken from reference TRBV11-2 and TRBJ2-3, reads EAGVAQSPRYKIIEKRQSVAFWCNPISGHATLYWYQQILGQGPKLLIQFQNNGVVDDSQLPKDRFSAERLKGVDSTLKIQPAKLEDSAVYLCASSRRLAGSTDTQYFGPGTRLTVL.

V and J are TRBV19 and TRBJ1-3; tentatively, D is TRBD1 (6 bases). V lost 6 bases, J lost 4 bases, and 10 bases lay in between. The CDR3 covers 13 residues. Germline-derived CDR1 and CDR2 are LNHDA and SQIVND (reference sequence). The CDR3 loop is CASRPDRGNTIYF. Here the CDR3 DNA reads TGTGCCAGTAGACCGGACAGAGGAAACACCATATATTTT.

This chain links TRBV29-1 with TRBJ2-7; 9 bases agree with TRBD2. This CDR3 contains 17 residues. Unmatched junction bases numbered 13, after V lost 1 base and J lost 3 bases. Germline V gene sequence: CDR1 SQVTM, CDR2 ANQGSEA. The CDR3 is CSVEGSGSPPFDYEQYF. As DNA, the CDR3 is TGCAGCGTTGAAGGTAGCGGGAGTCCTCCTTTTGACTACGAGCAGTACTTC.

The chain carries TRBV10-3 and TRBJ2-7; 9 bases align to TRBD2. This CDR3 is 15 amino acids long. The germline V gene encodes CDR1 ENHRY and CDR2 SYGVKD. V lost 7 bases to trimming and J lost 2 bases; unmatched junction nucleotides: 9. CDR3 region: CAIKASGDKTYEQYF. The CDR3 DNA is TGTGCCATCAAGGCTAGCGGGGACAAAACCTACGAGCAGTACTTC.

V gene TRBV28 combines with J gene TRBJ2-7, with TRBD1 identical over 8 bases. V shed 2 bases and J 0 bases; nucleotides not matched to a gene: 6. CDR3 size: 16 residues. Germline CDR1 is MDHEN and CDR2 is SYDVKM. Here the CDR3 DNA reads TGTGCCAGCAGTTTAAAGACAGGGGTTAGCTCCTACGAGCAGTACTTC. Amino acid sequence: CASSLKTGVSSYEQYF.

The rearrangement links TRBV6-5 to TRBJ1-5; 8 bases fit TRBD1. The CDR3 is 15 residues long. Trimming took 5 bases from V and 4 from J; bases not matched to a gene: 7. Germline CDR1 is MNHEY and CDR2 is SVGAGI. The CDR3 DNA sequence: TGTGCCAGCAGTGCAGGGGGCGATGGAAATCAGCCCCAGCATTTT. It translates to CASSAGGDGNQPQHF.

This clone was counted only a few times. V is TRBV28 and J is TRBJ1-2; possible D gene TRBD1, 6 bases. Germline V CDR1 and CDR2: MDHEN, SYDVKM. V lost 3 bases to trimming and J lost 0 bases, with 14 bases between them. This CDR3 region has 16 residues. CDR3 amino acids: CASSFPRQEANYGYTF. For the CDR3, the DNA is TGTGCCAGCAGTTTCCCTAGACAGGAAGCTAACTATGGCTACACCTTC.

This chain uses TRBV6-1 with TRBJ1-2; D not certain. CDR1 is MNHNS, CDR2 SASEGT, per germline. Trimming removed 5 bases at V and 2 bases at J, with 6 bases between. This CDR3 spans 12 amino acids. The CDR3 nucleotides read TGTGCCAGCAGTATCCTCAACTATGGCTACACCTTC. Its protein product is CASSILNYGYTF.

This clone was counted only a few times. The rearrangement links TRBV2 to TRBJ1-5; the match to TRBD1 covers 7 bases. The CDR3 extends over 13 amino acids. J lost 4 bases, V lost 8 bases, and 5 bases had no gene match. Germline V gives CDR1 SNHLY, CDR2 FYNNEI. In DNA, the CDR3 is TGTGCCAGCGGGCGACAGGGTAATCAGCCCCAGCATTTT. This sequence encodes CASGRQGNQPQHF.

The CDR3 DNA is TGTGCCATCAGTGAGATTAGCGGGAGGGCCGATGAGCAGTTCTTC. Translation: CAISEISGRADEQFF. The chain carries TRBV10-3 and TRBJ2-1; 11 nucleotides align to TRBD2. CDR1 is ENHRY and CDR2 is SYGVKD in the germline V gene. V was clipped by 2 bases and J by 8 bases; unmatched bases: 5. The CDR3 totals 15 residues.

This clone was found a few times. This CDR3 is missing its conserved last phenylalanine or tryptophan, likely due to a read error. Because the CDR3's place on the DNA is in doubt, the DNA is left out and the CDR3 is given as listed by TCRdb. The chain carries TRBV6-1 and TRBJ1-1; the D segment call TRBD1 is taken from the table without a DNA check. Germline values: CDR1 MNHNS, CDR2 SASEGT. Termini included, the CDR3 measures 10 amino acids. CDR3 residues: CASRARTHTI.

The sample holds one count of this clone. The rearrangement uses TRBV18 and TRBJ2-7; D unresolved. Germline V gene lookup returns CDR1 KGHSH and CDR2 LQKENI. V was pared by 1 base and J by 0 bases, with 13 bases between. The CDR3 is made up of 16 amino acids. The CDR3: CASSPRVLGSSYEQYF. The CDR3 DNA follows: TGTGCCAGCTCACCACGGGTTCTAGGAAGCTCCTACGAGCAGTACTTC.